Each of the 30 T cell receptor beta chains below was sequenced from the same sample in a study of graft-versus-host responses after intestinal transplantation. Clones were sequenced by immunoSEQ multiplex PCR, and TCRdb holds only the in-frame ones, with some missing. The table has about 90,000 clones, 80% to 95% seen once. These receptors' targets are unknown. Sequenced material: unstimulated CD4+ T cells sorted from spleen or lymph node cells, taken before intestinal transplant. The receptors were sampled from a human donor who received an intestinal transplant.

The genes are TRBV10-3 and TRBJ2-5; D is perhaps TRBD2 (6 bases). This CDR3 spans 16 amino acids. Trimming left V 0 bases short and J 0 bases short, with 11 bases between. Germline V gene lookup returns CDR1 ENHRY and CDR2 SYGVKD. For the CDR3, the DNA is TGTGCCATCAGTGAGTCGAAGGGCGGGAACCAAGAGACCCAGTACTTC. It specifies CAISESKGGNQETQYF.

The chain carries TRBV11-2 and TRBJ2-5; 8 positions match TRBD1. With the DNA end fitting TRBJ2-7 better, the J assignment may be wrong. The germline V gene encodes CDR1 SGHAT and CDR2 FQNNGV. This CDR3 comprises 15 residues. The CDR3 sequence is CASSLGGTGPYEQYF. The CDR3, as DNA: TGTGCCAGCAGCTTAGGGGGGACAGGCCCCTACGAGCAGTACTTC.

The chain joins TRBV19 to TRBJ2-7; 8 nucleotides agree with TRBD1. Losses at the gene ends were 6 bases for V and 6 bases for J; bases not matched to a gene: 13. Germline CDR1 reads LNHDA; CDR2 reads SQIVND (reference sequence). This CDR3 spans 15 amino acids. The CDR3 loop reads CASSNFPYTGGEQYF. The CDR3, as DNA: TGTGCCAGTAGCAACTTCCCCTATACAGGGGGCGAGCAGTACTTC.

This clone was seen a handful of times. Other DNA sequences within the sample encode an identical CDR3. The CDR3 sequence: CASSLGQSSTDTQYF. The CDR3 DNA follows: TGCGCCAGCAGCTTGGGACAGTCTAGCACAGATACGCAGTATTTT. The chain uses TRBV5-1 and TRBJ2-3, with D perhaps TRBD1 (5 bases). The V end was cut by 0 bases, the J end by 0 bases, with 8 bases between. The CDR3 is 15 amino acids. Germline CDR1 is SGHRS and CDR2 is YFSETQ. Together with reference TRBV5-1 and TRBJ2-3, the CDR3 gives the full variable domain: KAGVTQTPRYLIKTRGQQVTLSCSPISGHRSVSWYQQTPGQGLQFLFEYFSETQRNKGNFPGRFSGRQFSNSRSEMNVSTLELGDSALYLCASSLGQSSTDTQYFGPGTRLTVL.

The chain has TRBV27 and TRBJ2-3; the D is unclear. V lost 2 bases, J lost 6 bases, and 9 bases lay in between. CDR1 and CDR2 (germline): MNHEY, SMNVEV (reference sequence). The CDR3 totals 13 residues. Here the CDR3 DNA reads TGTGCCAGCAGTTTAACACCTGGGGATACGCAGTATTTT. Its protein product is CASSLTPGDTQYF.

V usage is TRBV7-8 and J usage is TRBJ2-1, with 14 bases fitting TRBD2. The trim removed 4 bases at V and 10 bases at J, leaving 6 bases unmatched. Germline lookup yields CDR1 SGHVS and CDR2 FQNEAQ. This CDR3 has 15 residues. In DNA, the CDR3 is TGTGCCAGCAGCTCGACTAGCGGGAGGGTAGGGGAGCAGTTCTTC. Its translation is CASSSTSGRVGEQFF. Supplemented by reference TRBV7-8 and TRBJ2-1, the full variable domain reads GAGVSQSPRYKVAKRGQDVALRCDPISGHVSLFWYQQALGQGPEFLTYFQNEAQLDKSGLPSDRFFAERPEGSVSTLKIQRTQQEDSAVYLCASSSTSGRVGEQFFGPGTRLTVL.

The V call is TRBV10-1, the J call TRBJ2-7, with a weak D call TRBD2 (6 bases). V gave up 4 bases and J gave up 2 bases, with 12 bases separating them. CDR1 is WNHNN, CDR2 SYGVQD, per germline (reference sequence). This CDR3 region has 14 residues. The CDR3 region is CASSVGGTTYEQYF. Here the CDR3 DNA reads TGCGCCAGCAGTGTTGGCGGGACGACCTACGAGCAGTACTTC.

V is TRBV7-2 and J is TRBJ2-1, with TRBD2 matching over 11 bases. The CDR3 contains 16 residues. From germline, CDR1 is SGHTA and CDR2 FQGNSA. The ends lost 5 bases at V and 4 bases at J; junction bases unmatched: 7. The CDR3 is CASSQFASGGYNEQFF. The CDR3, as DNA: TGTGCCAGCAGCCAATTTGCTAGCGGGGGGTACAATGAGCAGTTCTTC.

The chain employs TRBV21-1 and TRBJ2-5; TRBD2, the table's D call, lacks a check against the DNA. The DNA matches TRBJ2-7 better at its end, which makes the J call doubtful. TRBV21-1 is given as a pseudogene. CDR3 length: 15 residues. The CDR3 is CASSLQGEARYEQYF. CDR3 DNA: TGTGCCAGCAGCCTGCAAGGAGAGGCCCGCTACGAGCAGTACTTC.

The rearrangement uses TRBV18 and TRBJ2-1; TRBD2 matches at 14 bases. The CDR3 has 18 amino acids. Germline CDR1 reads KGHSH; CDR2 reads LQKENI. Trimming at V came to 3 bases and at J to 7 bases, leaving 11 bases not matched to a gene. The CDR3 region is CASSPVGTSGSSGNEQFF. DNA of the CDR3: TGTGCCAGCTCACCTGTCGGGACTAGCGGGAGTTCTGGGAATGAGCAGTTCTTC. The whole variable domain, filled in from reference TRBV18 and TRBJ2-1, reads NAGVMQNPRHLVRRRGQEARLRCSPMKGHSHVYWYRQLPEEGLKFMVYLQKENIIDESGMPKERFSAEFPKEGPSILRIQQVVRGDSAAYFCASSPVGTSGSSGNEQFFGPGTRLTVL.

The chain carries TRBV7-9 and TRBJ1-5; 9 nucleotides agree with TRBD1. The CDR3 length is 17 residues. CDR1 is SEHNR, CDR2 FQNEAQ, per germline (reference sequence). Losses at the gene ends were 3 bases for V and 0 bases for J; bases not matched to a gene: 6. Here the CDR3 reads CASSLGTGILSNQPQHF. For the CDR3, the DNA is TGTGCCAGCAGCTTGGGGACAGGGATTCTTAGCAATCAGCCCCAGCATTTT.

J is TRBJ2-5 and V is TRBV11-2; tentatively, D is TRBD2 (7 bases). Between the trimmed V and J ends, which lost 1 base and 1 base, there was a span of 16 bases. This CDR3 is built from 17 residues. The germline CDR1 and CDR2 sequences are SGHAT and FQNNGV. CDR3 region: CASSLGGGGVGQETQYF. The CDR3 nucleotides read TGTGCCAGCAGCTTAGGGGGAGGGGGAGTGGGCCAAGAGACCCAGTACTTC.

The rearrangement uses TRBV5-1 and TRBJ2-7; TRBD1 agrees at 10 bases. The germline V gene encodes CDR1 SGHRS and CDR2 YFSETQ. The ends lost 3 bases at V and 2 bases at J; junction bases unmatched: 5. This CDR3 comprises 15 residues. The DNA of the CDR3 is TGCGCCAGCAGCTCTGACAGGGGGCTCCCCTACGAGCAGTACTTC. It encodes CASSSDRGLPYEQYF. Looking up the rest from reference TRBV5-1 and TRBJ2-7 gives the full variable domain: KAGVTQTPRYLIKTRGQQVTLSCSPISGHRSVSWYQQTPGQGLQFLFEYFSETQRNKGNFPGRFSGRQFSNSRSEMNVSTLELGDSALYLCASSSDRGLPYEQYFGPGTRLTVT.

The chain has TRBV5-4 and TRBJ1-4, with D hard to call. V lost 0 bases and J 4 bases, leaving 7 bases between the germline ends. The CDR3 runs to 14 residues. The V gene's germline CDR1 is SGHNT and CDR2 YYREEE (reference sequence). CDR3 sequence: CASSLGQNNEKLFF. The DNA of the CDR3 is TGTGCCAGCAGCTTGGGACAAAATAATGAAAAACTGTTTTTT.

The chain joins TRBV9 to TRBJ2-3, with TRBD2 as a possible D gene (5 bases). The CDR3 length is 15 residues. CDR1 and CDR2 from the germline V gene are SGDLS and YYNGEE. The germline V and J ends were trimmed by 9 bases and 2 bases, with 19 bases remaining between them. CDR3: CATTIGPRDTDTQYF. DNA for the CDR3: TGTGCCACCACGATTGGGCCTCGGGACACAGATACGCAGTATTTT.

This chain connects TRBV5-1 to TRBJ2-4, with 7 nucleotides matching TRBD2. The V gene end was trimmed by 3 bases and the J gene end by 0 bases; junction bases not matched to a gene: 9. The CDR3 runs to 17 residues. CDR1 is SGHRS and CDR2 is YFSETQ in the germline V gene. The CDR3 nucleotides read TGCGCCAGCAGCTGGGGAACTAGCGCATTAGCCAAAAACATTCAGTACTTC. Translated, it gives CASSWGTSALAKNIQYF. Full variable domain (missing parts from reference TRBV5-1 and TRBJ2-4): KAGVTQTPRYLIKTRGQQVTLSCSPISGHRSVSWYQQTPGQGLQFLFEYFSETQRNKGNFPGRFSGRQFSNSRSEMNVSTLELGDSALYLCASSWGTSALAKNIQYFGAGTRLSVL.

The gene calls are TRBV6-5 and TRBJ2-4; D possibly corresponds to TRBD1 (6 bases). The V gene's germline CDR1 is MNHEY and CDR2 SVGAGI. There are 11 residues in the CDR3. Trimming removed 6 bases from V and 6 bases from J, with 6 bases in between. CDR3 coding DNA: TGTGCCAGCAGGGACAGAAACATTCAGTACTTC. Translating gives CASRDRNIQYF.

The sample holds one count of this clone. The chain carries TRBV7-8 and TRBJ2-7; D assignment may be TRBD1 or TRBD2 (10 bases each). CDR1 SGHVS and CDR2 FQNEAQ come from the germline V gene. V lost 1 base and J 5 bases, leaving 27 bases between the germline ends. The CDR3 contains 19 residues. The DNA of the CDR3 is TGTGCCAGCAGCTTAGTCGACAGGGGGCTCGCTAGCGGGAGTAACGAGCAGTACTTC. Protein sequence: CASSLVDRGLASGSNEQYF.

In DNA form, the CDR3 reads TGTGCCAGCAATGGTTGGTCGGAAGGGACTGAAGCTTTCTTT. Translation: CASNGWSEGTEAFF. V gene TRBV6-1 combines with J gene TRBJ1-1; D is unresolved. The CDR3 has 14 amino acids. Germline values: CDR1 MNHNS, CDR2 SASEGT. V was pared by 7 bases and J by 5 bases, with 17 bases between.

The chain uses TRBV7-9 and TRBJ1-6; TRBD1 matches at 9 bases. Looked up from germline, CDR1 is SEHNR and CDR2 is FQNEAQ (reference sequence). V shed 4 bases, J shed 10 bases, and the junction held 8 bases outside the gene matches. The CDR3 extends over 15 amino acids. Here the CDR3 DNA reads TGTGCCAGCAGCTCAGGAGGGACAGGGTCCTCACCCCTCCACTTT. Amino acid sequence: CASSSGGTGSSPLHF.

The chain recombines TRBV7-9 with TRBJ1-1; D is uncertain. V shed 2 bases and J shed 1 base, with 14 bases lying between them. The CDR3 sequence is 16 residues long. The germline gives CDR1 SEHNR, CDR2 FQNEAQ (reference sequence). The CDR3 bases are TGTGCCAGCAGCTTAACATTGCGTTCTCCGAACACTGAAGCTTTCTTT. Its translation: CASSLTLRSPNTEAFF.

V and J are TRBV28 and TRBJ2-7; 8 nucleotides align to TRBD1. This CDR3 contains 14 residues. Looked up from germline, CDR1 is MDHEN and CDR2 is SYDVKM. The V and J ends lost 6 bases and 1 base, in that order; junction bases with no gene match: 5. The CDR3 region is CASSPDRVSYEQYF. CDR3 sequence (DNA): TGTGCCAGCAGCCCGGACAGGGTGTCCTACGAGCAGTACTTC.

This clone was seen a handful of times. The chain employs TRBV5-4 and TRBJ1-2; TRBD1 is a possible D gene (6 bases). Germline values: CDR1 SGHNT, CDR2 YYREEE (reference sequence). V dropped 2 bases and J dropped 4 bases, with 24 bases sitting between them. CDR3 length equals 18 residues. This CDR3 reads CASSFRGHPTLNFYGYTF. The CDR3 bases are TGTGCCAGCAGCTTTAGGGGACACCCCACTCTCAACTTCTATGGCTACACCTTC.

The chain links TRBV5-4 to TRBJ2-2, with TRBD1 identical over 8 bases. Germline CDR1 is SGHNT and CDR2 is YYREEE (reference sequence). The ends lost 5 bases at V and 1 base at J; junction bases unmatched: 1. The CDR3 extends over 14 amino acids. The CDR3 protein is CASSGQGNTGELFF. The CDR3 DNA is TGTGCCAGCAGTGGACAGGGGAACACCGGGGAGCTGTTTTTT.

The chain employs TRBV6-5 and TRBJ2-7; 7 bases align to TRBD2. The germline V gene encodes CDR1 MNHEY and CDR2 SVGAGI. V shed 5 bases, J shed 10 bases, and the junction held 11 bases outside the gene matches. The CDR3 totals 13 residues. CDR3 DNA sequence: TGTGCCAGCAGTCCTGCTGCAGCGGGAACCCAGTACTTC. This sequence encodes CASSPAAAGTQYF.

The chain combines TRBV30 with TRBJ1-2; D call uncertain. V lost 0 bases and J lost 5, with 13 bases in between. The length of the CDR3 is 14 residues. Germline CDR1 and CDR2: GTSNPN and SVGIG (reference sequence). Here the CDR3 DNA reads TGTGCCTGGAGTGTACGCCCTATCCTATATGGCTACACCTTC. Its protein is CAWSVRPILYGYTF.

The V and J genes are TRBV27 and TRBJ2-7; no reliable D call. This CDR3 has 11 residues. The V end lost 4 bases, the J end lost 0 bases, and 1 base lay between the germline ends. Looked up from germline, CDR1 is MNHEY and CDR2 is SMNVEV (reference sequence). In nucleotides, the CDR3 is TGTGCCAGCAGTTCCTCCTACGAGCAGTACTTC. It encodes CASSSSYEQYF.

CDR3 DNA sequence: TGTGCCAGCAGCTTATGGGGGACAGGGTACACTGAAGCTTTCTTT. As protein: CASSLWGTGYTEAFF. This chain uses TRBV11-1 with TRBJ1-1; 9 bases are shared with TRBD1. The CDR3 totals 15 residues. Germline values: CDR1 SGHAT, CDR2 FQDESV (reference sequence). Trimming removed 2 bases from V and 3 bases from J; junction bases left unmatched: 4.

J is TRBJ1-1 and V is TRBV5-6; tentative D call: TRBD1 (6 bases). Trimming took 2 bases from V and 4 from J, leaving 18 bases between them. In germline, CDR1 is SGHDT, CDR2 YYEEEE. The CDR3 extends over 16 amino acids. CDR3 protein: CASSFRAGVRSTEAFF. CDR3 coding DNA: TGTGCCAGCAGCTTTAGGGCAGGGGTTCGGAGCACTGAAGCTTTCTTT.

The chain carries TRBV11-1 and TRBJ1-3; D is perhaps TRBD1 (6 bases). Germline V lookup: CDR1 SGHAT, CDR2 FQDESV (reference sequence). V lost 4 bases to trimming and J lost 0 bases, with 22 bases between them. The CDR3 spans 19 residues. CDR3 DNA: TGTGCCAGCAGCTCTCGGACAGCAACTCGGGTGATCTCTGGAAACACCATATATTTT. Protein sequence: CASSSRTATRVISGNTIYF.